The 32 T cell receptor beta chains in this list originate from one sample, sequenced in a study of cytomegalovirus exposure and HLA in healthy donors. Primers for the PCR totalled 60 Vbeta and 13 Jbeta. Profiling relied on immunoSEQ multiplex PCR, and the TCRdb table lists in-frame clones only, not all of them. The table lists around 50,000 clones, around 81% of them singletons. The sequenced material came from PBMCs. The receptors originated from a man aged 25-45 years in good health and CMV-seropositive.

This clone was seen only once. The genes are TRBV9 and TRBJ2-7; 7 nucleotides line up with TRBD1. This CDR3 is 13 amino acids long. The junction had 3 bases not matched to a gene; V was cut back by 4 bases and J by 2 bases. CDR1 is SGDLS and CDR2 is YYNGEE in the germline V gene. The CDR3 nucleotides read TGTGCCAGCAGCCCGGGACAGACCTACGAGCAGTACTTC. This encodes CASSPGQTYEQYF.

The chain combines TRBV7-3 with TRBJ2-1; a weak D match, TRBD2 (5 bases). V was cut by 4 bases and J by 10 bases, with 11 bases left in between. Germline CDR1 and CDR2: SGHTA and FQGTGA. This CDR3 contains 12 residues. CDR3 coding DNA: TGTGCCAGCAGCTCATCAGGCGGGGAGCAGTTCTTC. This encodes CASSSSGGEQFF.

As for this clone: Sequence at one end of the junction differs from germline and may be a read error. The J gene is TRBJ1-1, the V gene TRBV6-5; D may be TRBD1 (5 bases). The CDR3 extends over 13 amino acids. Per the germline V gene, CDR1 is MNHEY and CDR2 is SVGAGI. CDR3 coding DNA: TGTGCCAGCAGGGAGACAGCGAACGCTGAAGCTTTCTTT. It translates to CASRETANAEAFF.

The gene calls are TRBV2 and TRBJ2-5; no firm D call. The CDR3 runs to 15 residues. Germline-derived CDR1 and CDR2 are SNHLY and FYNNEI. Trimming left V 3 bases short and J 0 bases short, with 11 bases between. The CDR3 loop is CASSEAATYQETQYF. In DNA, the CDR3 is TGTGCCAGCAGTGAGGCTGCAACGTACCAAGAGACCCAGTACTTC.

The V and J genes are TRBV6-1 and TRBJ2-5; 7 nucleotides line up with TRBD2. Germline CDR1 reads MNHNS; CDR2 reads SASEGT. With 4 bases clipped from V and 4 bases from J, the junction kept 6 bases outside the gene matches. This CDR3 is 14 amino acids long. CDR3 region: CASSAAGDPETQYF. The DNA for the CDR3 is TGTGCCAGCAGTGCTGCGGGGGATCCAGAGACCCAGTACTTC.

The chain couples TRBV5-5 to TRBJ2-5, with TRBD1 identical over 7 bases. The CDR3 sequence is 15 residues long. Germline V gives CDR1 SGHKS, CDR2 YYEKEE (reference sequence). V dropped 4 bases and J dropped 2; count of bases not matched to a gene: 8. The CDR3 region has the DNA TGTGCCAGCAGCCAAGACAGGGTTAGGCAAGAGACCCAGTACTTC. Amino acids: CASSQDRVRQETQYF.

This clone was recorded only once. This sequence joins TRBV28 and TRBJ1-2, with D possibly TRBD1 on 6 matching bases. The germline gives CDR1 MDHEN, CDR2 SYDVKM. The CDR3 totals 13 residues. Deletions cut 4 bases from V and 4 bases from J, with 10 bases between. CDR3 residues: CASSYGQSYGYTF. The CDR3, as DNA: TGTGCCAGCAGTTATGGACAGAGCTATGGCTACACCTTC.

CDR3 coding DNA: TGTGCCAGCAGTGAAGGTGGGAAGACAGGGAGGAGGATCGGGGAGCTGTTTTTT. It yields the protein CASSEGGKTGRRIGELFF. The rearrangement uses TRBV25-1 and TRBJ2-2; TRBD1 might be the D (7 bases). CDR1 is MGHDK, CDR2 SYGVNS, per germline. V lost 2 bases and J 7 bases, leaving 23 bases between the germline ends. The CDR3 is 18 amino acids.

The V gene is TRBV5-4, the J gene TRBJ2-5, with 12 bases identical to TRBD2. V was clipped by 3 bases and J by 6 bases; unmatched bases: 9. This CDR3 comprises 16 residues. CDR1 and CDR2 (germline): SGHNT, YYREEE (reference sequence). CDR3 sequence reads: CASSWALAGGGKTQYF. DNA for the CDR3: TGTGCCAGCAGCTGGGCTCTAGCGGGGGGGGGAAAGACCCAGTACTTC.

This chain connects TRBV6-1 to TRBJ2-7; D is unclear. Germline CDR1 MNHNS, CDR2 SASEGT. The CDR3 length is 11 residues. The V end lost 5 bases, the J end lost 2 bases, and 4 bases lay between the germline ends. The CDR3 loop is CASSPTYEQYF. The CDR3 DNA reads TGTGCCAGCAGTCCTACCTACGAGCAGTACTTC.

This clone was recorded once. V usage is TRBV29-1 and J usage is TRBJ1-2, with 9 positions matching TRBD1. CDR1 and CDR2 (germline): SQVTM, ANQGSEA. The CDR3 is 13 amino acids. V lost 2 bases, J lost 5 bases, and 3 bases stayed unmatched. The CDR3 reads CSVEYRGRYGYTF. As DNA, the CDR3 is TGCAGCGTTGAATACAGGGGGCGTTATGGCTACACCTTC.

This clone has just a few counts. The rearrangement links TRBV28 to TRBJ1-4; 8 bases agree with TRBD1. This CDR3 has 15 amino acids. Unmatched junction bases numbered 10, after V lost 6 bases and J lost 7 bases. Germline loops: CDR1 MDHEN, CDR2 SYDVKM. The CDR3 region is CASRTEDRAGEKLFF. CDR3 nucleotides: TGTGCCAGCAGAACAGAGGACAGGGCTGGTGAAAAACTGTTTTTT.

This clone was picked up a small number of times. The rearrangement uses TRBV18 and TRBJ1-1, with a tentative D call TRBD1 (6 bases). CDR1 KGHSH and CDR2 LQKENI come from the germline V gene. The CDR3 runs to 15 residues. Trimming pared 2 bases from V and 2 bases from J, leaving 12 bases between. The CDR3 coding sequence is TGTGCCAGCTCACCATCTTACAGGGAAAACACTGAAGCTTTCTTT. It codes for CASSPSYRENTEAFF.

The chain links TRBV11-3 to TRBJ2-3; no firm D call. CDR3 length equals 12 residues. V lost 2 bases, J lost 5 bases, and 5 bases lay in between. The germline gives CDR1 SGHNT, CDR2 YENEEA. The CDR3 protein is CASSLHGDTQYF. The CDR3 DNA reads as TGTGCCAGCAGCTTACACGGAGATACGCAGTATTTT.

The rearrangement uses TRBV5-5 and TRBJ1-3; possibly TRBD1 for D (5 bases). The V and J ends lost 5 bases and 3 bases respectively, with 18 bases between them. The CDR3 is 16 residues long. Germline CDR1 reads SGHKS; CDR2 reads YYEKEE (reference sequence). The CDR3 is CASSSAWGTVGNTIYF. CDR3 nucleotide sequence: TGTGCCAGCAGTTCGGCGTGGGGGACTGTTGGAAACACCATATATTTT. The full variable domain, with the rest looked up from reference TRBV5-5 and TRBJ1-3, is DAGVTQSPTHLIKTRGQQVTLRCSPISGHKSVSWYQQVLGQGPQFIFQYYEKEERGRGNFPDRFSARQFPNYSSELNVNALLLGDSALYLCASSSAWGTVGNTIYFGEGSWLTVV.

The chain couples TRBV10-3 to TRBJ2-3; TRBD2 aligns across 9 bases. CDR3 length: 15 amino acids. Germline lookup yields CDR1 ENHRY and CDR2 SYGVKD. After removal of 4 bases from V and 0 bases from J, the junction contained 2 bases not matched to a gene. This CDR3 reads CAISASGESTDTQYF. The CDR3 nucleotides are TGTGCCATCAGTGCTAGCGGGGAGAGCACAGATACGCAGTATTTT.

CDR3 in amino acids: CASSLAAQGLYYGYTF. CDR3 nucleotides: TGCGCCAGCAGCTTGGCGGCCCAGGGGCTTTACTATGGCTACACCTTC. V is TRBV5-1 and J is TRBJ1-2; D is possibly TRBD1 (6 bases). The CDR3 is made up of 16 amino acids. V was cut by 0 bases and J by 3 bases, with 15 bases left in between. CDR1 and CDR2 from the germline V gene are SGHRS and YFSETQ. Full variable domain (outside the CDR3, taken from reference TRBV5-1 and TRBJ1-2): KAGVTQTPRYLIKTRGQQVTLSCSPISGHRSVSWYQQTPGQGLQFLFEYFSETQRNKGNFPGRFSGRQFSNSRSEMNVSTLELGDSALYLCASSLAAQGLYYGYTFGSGTRLTVV.

The chain recombines TRBV4-2 with TRBJ2-1, with 10 bases matching TRBD2. Losses at the gene ends were 1 base for V and 4 bases for J; bases not matched to a gene: 4. Germline CDR1 is LGHNA and CDR2 is YNFKEQ. The CDR3 consists of 16 residues. The CDR3 DNA reads TGTGCCAGCAGCCAAGCCTTAGCGGGGGGTTACAATGAGCAGTTCTTC. Its protein is CASSQALAGGYNEQFF.

This sequence joins TRBV4-2 and TRBJ2-1; 7 bases agree with TRBD1. In germline, CDR1 is LGHNA, CDR2 YNFKEQ. The CDR3 has 16 residues. Unmatched junction bases numbered 9, after V lost 0 bases and J lost 7 bases. CDR3 sequence: CASSQDFQGVKNEQFF. CDR3 DNA sequence: TGTGCCAGCAGCCAAGATTTCCAGGGGGTAAAAAATGAGCAGTTCTTC.

The CDR3 loop reads CASSSGVWNSPLHF. The CDR3, as DNA: TGCGCCAGCAGCTCAGGGGTTTGGAATTCACCCCTCCACTTT. The rearrangement joins TRBV5-1 to TRBJ1-6; the D gene is possibly TRBD1 (6 bases). There are 14 residues in the CDR3. V lost 3 bases and J lost 7, with 11 bases in between. Germline-derived CDR1 and CDR2 are SGHRS and YFSETQ.

The chain couples TRBV6-6 to TRBJ2-2; perhaps TRBD1 as D (6 bases). The V gene lost 6 bases and the J gene lost 2 bases, with 16 bases spanning the gap. The CDR3 covers 16 residues. Looked up from germline, CDR1 is MNHNY and CDR2 is SVGAGI (reference sequence). The CDR3 nucleotides are TGTGCCAGCAGCCGTCCGGGACAAGAAAACACCGGGGAGCTGTTTTTT. Translating it yields CASSRPGQENTGELFF.

This clone was seen just once. The chain employs TRBV28 and TRBJ2-5; D is possibly TRBD2 (6 bases). This CDR3 has 14 residues. Germline loops: CDR1 MDHEN, CDR2 SYDVKM. V gave up 5 bases and J gave up 6 bases, with 16 bases separating them. This CDR3 is CASSRLVLLQTQYF. CDR3 bases: TGTGCCAGCAGTCGACTAGTTCTTCTGCAGACCCAGTACTTC.

V is TRBV28 and J is TRBJ2-7; weak D call: TRBD1 (6 bases). The germline V gene has CDR1 MDHEN and CDR2 SYDVKM. There are 13 residues in the CDR3. The V end was cut by 2 bases, the J end by 9 bases, with 14 bases between. The CDR3 DNA follows: TGTGCCAGCAGTTTAACAGGGCTACAGGGGCAGTACTTC. Its protein product is CASSLTGLQGQYF.

This clone occurred a few times. The identical CDR3 is also encoded by other nucleotide sequences in the sample. V usage is TRBV27 and J usage is TRBJ2-7; TRBD2 aligns across 9 bases. After removal of 2 bases from V and 4 bases from J, the junction contained 3 bases not matched to a gene. This CDR3 spans 14 amino acids. The germline CDR1 and CDR2 sequences are MNHEY and SMNVEV (reference sequence). The CDR3 is CASSLASGEYEQYF. The CDR3 coding sequence is TGTGCCAGCAGTTTAGCTAGCGGGGAATACGAGCAGTACTTC.

The chain joins TRBV27 to TRBJ2-3; TRBD1 matches 10 bases. The germline CDR1 and CDR2 sequences are MNHEY and SMNVEV (reference sequence). The CDR3 is made up of 14 amino acids. Losses at the gene ends were 5 bases for V and 5 bases for J; bases not matched to a gene: 4. CDR3: CASSRQGAQDTQYF. The CDR3 DNA follows: TGTGCCAGCAGTCGACAGGGGGCGCAAGATACGCAGTATTTT.

This clone was picked up a small number of times. The rearrangement uses TRBV6-5 and TRBJ1-5, with TRBD1 matching over 8 bases. CDR1 and CDR2 (germline): MNHEY, SVGAGI. After removal of 5 bases from V and 5 bases from J, the junction contained 8 bases not matched to a gene. This CDR3 contains 15 residues. In DNA, the CDR3 is TGTGCCAGCAGTCGAGGCACAGGGGGTGATCAGCCCCAGCATTTT. Translated: CASSRGTGGDQPQHF.

The rearrangement links TRBV5-1 to TRBJ2-5, with D tentatively TRBD1 (6 bases). The J call may not be correct, given that the DNA end is closer to TRBJ2-7. The CDR3 loop spans 20 amino acids. Germline V gene data show CDR1 as SGHRS and CDR2 as YFSETQ. The CDR3 coding sequence is TGCGCCAGCAGCCCGGCAGGACAATTAGTCGGTTTACAGGGCGCCTACGAGCAGTACTTC. Protein product: CASSPAGQLVGLQGAYEQYF.

As concerns this clone: At one of its ends the junction is not consistent with the germline gene, which may arise from a read error. Other nucleotide sequences in the sample specify the same CDR3. The V and J genes are TRBV6-1 and TRBJ2-5; D is unclear. Germline V gene data show CDR1 as MNHNS and CDR2 as SASEGT. The CDR3 is 12 residues long. DNA of the CDR3: TGCGCCAGCAGTGAAGCCGGAGAGACCCAGTACTTC. This gives the protein CASSEAGETQYF.

This chain joins TRBV9 and TRBJ2-3; no clear D gene. The germline gives CDR1 SGDLS, CDR2 YYNGEE. CDR3 length equals 14 residues. The germline V and J ends were trimmed by 0 bases and 1 base, with 6 bases remaining between them. The CDR3 sequence: CASSVGVGTDTQYF. The CDR3 DNA follows: TGTGCCAGCAGCGTAGGTGTAGGCACAGATACGCAGTATTTT.

The V call is TRBV9, the J call TRBJ2-6, with D unclear. V lost 5 bases and J 0 bases, leaving 12 bases between the germline ends. CDR3 length: 16 residues. Germline CDR1 SGDLS, CDR2 YYNGEE. The CDR3 here is CASRRGPYSGANVLTF. CDR3 DNA: TGTGCCAGCAGACGCGGCCCTTACTCTGGGGCCAACGTCCTGACTTTC.

This chain connects TRBV28 to TRBJ2-4; D call uncertain. Between the trimmed V and J ends, which lost 6 bases and 1 base, there was a span of 22 bases. Looked up from germline, CDR1 is MDHEN and CDR2 is SYDVKM. This CDR3 has 18 amino acids. The CDR3 DNA reads as TGTGCCAGCAGCGGCCCAGTACGTAGAGGTTATGCCAAAAACATTCAGTACTTC. It yields the protein CASSGPVRRGYAKNIQYF.

The V call is TRBV6-1, the J call TRBJ1-5, with TRBD1 as a possible D gene (5 bases). Looked up from germline, CDR1 is MNHNS and CDR2 is SASEGT. Deletions cut 1 base from V and 0 bases from J, with 7 bases between. The CDR3 totals 15 residues. CDR3 bases: TGTGCCAGCAGTGAAGTAAGGGGTAGCAATCAGCCCCAGCATTTT. As protein: CASSEVRGSNQPQHF.